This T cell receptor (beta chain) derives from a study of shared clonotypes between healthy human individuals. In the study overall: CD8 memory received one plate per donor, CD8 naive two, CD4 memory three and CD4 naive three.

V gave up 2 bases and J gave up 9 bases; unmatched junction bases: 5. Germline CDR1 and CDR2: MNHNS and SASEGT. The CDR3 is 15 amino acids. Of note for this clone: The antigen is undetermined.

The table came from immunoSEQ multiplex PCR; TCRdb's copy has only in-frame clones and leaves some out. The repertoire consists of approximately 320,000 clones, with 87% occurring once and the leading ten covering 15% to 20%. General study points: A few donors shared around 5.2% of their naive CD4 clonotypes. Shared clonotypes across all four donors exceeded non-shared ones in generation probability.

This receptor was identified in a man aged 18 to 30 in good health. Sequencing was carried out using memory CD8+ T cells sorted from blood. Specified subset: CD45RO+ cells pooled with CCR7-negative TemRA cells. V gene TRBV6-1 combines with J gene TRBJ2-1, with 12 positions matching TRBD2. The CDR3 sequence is CASSEPTSGSSEQFF. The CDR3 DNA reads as TGTGCCAGCAGTGAACCGACTAGCGGGAGCTCTGAGCAGTTCTTC.